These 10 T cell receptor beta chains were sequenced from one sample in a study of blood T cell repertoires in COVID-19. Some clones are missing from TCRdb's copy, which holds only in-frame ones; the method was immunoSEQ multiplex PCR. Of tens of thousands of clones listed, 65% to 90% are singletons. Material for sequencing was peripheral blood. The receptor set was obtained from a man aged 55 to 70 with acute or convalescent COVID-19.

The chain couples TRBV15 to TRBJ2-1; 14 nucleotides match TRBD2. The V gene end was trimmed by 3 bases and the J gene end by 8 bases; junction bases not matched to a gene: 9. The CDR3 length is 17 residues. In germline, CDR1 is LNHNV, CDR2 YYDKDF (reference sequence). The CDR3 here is CATSRALGTSGGYEQFF. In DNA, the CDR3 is TGTGCCACCAGCAGGGCCCTTGGGACTAGCGGGGGATATGAGCAGTTCTTC.

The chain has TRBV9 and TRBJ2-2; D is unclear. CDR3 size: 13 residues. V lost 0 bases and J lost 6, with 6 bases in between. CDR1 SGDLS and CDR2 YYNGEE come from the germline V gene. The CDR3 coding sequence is TGTGCCAGCAGCGTAGACCCGGCCGGGGAGCTGTTTTTT. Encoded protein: CASSVDPAGELFF. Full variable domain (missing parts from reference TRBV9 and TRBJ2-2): DSGVTQTPKHLITATGQRVTLRCSPRSGDLSVYWYQQSLDQGLQFLIQYYNGEERAKGNILERFSAQQFPDLHSELNLSSLELGDSALYFCASSVDPAGELFFGEGSRLTVL.

CDR3 bases: TGTGCCAGCACCCGAGGAGGTTCCACAGATACGCAGTATTTT. The encoded protein is CASTRGGSTDTQYF. The chain is built from TRBV6-5 and TRBJ2-3; D may be TRBD2 (5 bases). Trimming took 7 bases from V and 2 from J, leaving 13 bases between them. This CDR3 spans 14 amino acids. CDR1 and CDR2 from the germline V gene are MNHEY and SVGAGI.

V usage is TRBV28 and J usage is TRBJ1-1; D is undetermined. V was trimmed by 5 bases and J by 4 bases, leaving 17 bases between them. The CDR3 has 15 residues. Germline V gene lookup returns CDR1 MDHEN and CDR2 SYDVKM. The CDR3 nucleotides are TGTGCCAGCAGTGAGGCTGTATGGTTGGGCACTGAAGCTTTCTTT. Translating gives CASSEAVWLGTEAFF.

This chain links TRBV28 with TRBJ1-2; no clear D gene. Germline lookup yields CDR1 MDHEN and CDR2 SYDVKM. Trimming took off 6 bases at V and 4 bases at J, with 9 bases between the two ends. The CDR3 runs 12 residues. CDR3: CASRAAPYGYTF. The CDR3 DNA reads TGTGCCAGCAGGGCGGCGCCCTATGGCTACACCTTC.

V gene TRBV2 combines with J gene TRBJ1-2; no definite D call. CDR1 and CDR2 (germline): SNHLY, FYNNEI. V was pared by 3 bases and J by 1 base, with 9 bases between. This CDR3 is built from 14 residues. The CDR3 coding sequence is TGTGCCAGCAGTGAGTCGGTACTTAACTATGGCTACACCTTC. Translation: CASSESVLNYGYTF.

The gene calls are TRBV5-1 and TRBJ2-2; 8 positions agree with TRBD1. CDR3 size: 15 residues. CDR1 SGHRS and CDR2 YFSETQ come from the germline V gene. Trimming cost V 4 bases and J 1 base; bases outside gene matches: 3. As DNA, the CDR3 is TGCGCCAGCAGCCCGGGACAGGTGAACACCGGGGAGCTGTTTTTT. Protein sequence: CASSPGQVNTGELFF.

CDR3 sequence reads: CASRTGNYQETQYF. CDR3 nucleotides: TGTGCCAGCAGGACCGGGAATTACCAAGAGACCCAGTACTTC. This chain uses TRBV7-8 with TRBJ2-5, with a possible D match to TRBD2 (5 bases). There are 14 residues in the CDR3. Germline V gene sequence: CDR1 SGHVS, CDR2 FQNEAQ. Deletions cut 6 bases from V and 0 bases from J, with 11 bases between.

CDR3 sequence reads: CASSFRRGPGNSPLHF. The CDR3 region has the DNA TGTGCCAGCAGTTTTAGGCGGGGCCCGGGAAATTCACCCCTCCACTTT. The chain employs TRBV28 and TRBJ1-6, with D possibly being TRBD1 (5 bases). Per the germline V gene, CDR1 is MDHEN and CDR2 is SYDVKM. The CDR3 sequence is 16 residues long. The germline V and J ends were trimmed by 3 bases and 7 bases, with 16 bases remaining between them. The variable domain in full, with the rest retrieved from reference TRBV28 and TRBJ1-6, is DVKVTQSSRYLVKRTGEKVFLECVQDMDHENMFWYRQDPGLGLRLIYFSYDVKMKEKGDIPEGYSVSREKKERFSLILESASTNQTSMYLCASSFRRGPGNSPLHFGNGTRLTVT.

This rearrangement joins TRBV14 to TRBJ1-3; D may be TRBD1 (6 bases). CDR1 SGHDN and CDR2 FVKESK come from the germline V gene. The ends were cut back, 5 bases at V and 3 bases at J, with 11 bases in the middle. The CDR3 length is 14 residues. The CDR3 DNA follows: TGTGCCAGCAGCTTCAGGGGCATTGGAAACACCATATATTTT. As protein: CASSFRGIGNTIYF.